Listed here is a single T cell receptor (beta chain). Its target antigen remains unknown. Base qualities are not recorded, but no much larger clone differs from it by a single base. One collaborating source in Seattle enrolled patients during active infection and followed them longitudinally through the course of disease. Each collaborating institution followed its own protocols to collect whole blood in K2EDTA tubes. Collaborator samples were shipped for TCRbeta analysis as frozen whole blood, isolated PBMCs, or DNA extracted from either sample type. The data derive from a study of blood T cell repertoires in COVID-19 (dated by TCRdb to 2020 to 2022). About the full investigation: Collaborator samples came from the United States, Italy and Spain and covered acute and convalescent phases of COVID-19. The prospective study material was composed of cDNA or gDNA derived from T cells, B-cell-depleted T cells, or PBMCs. The dataset comprised deeply sampled blood TCRbeta repertoires from subjects exposed to, actively infected with, or recovered from COVID-19. The repertoires were made available in a free public database intended to serve as a resource for research on the immune response to SARS-CoV-2. Samples were obtained from the ongoing ImmuneRACE study (first 160 participants) and from 1,000 to 1,500 subjects provided by 6 global collaborators. A de-identified subject ID, COVID-19 status, age in years and sex were almost always included in the sample metadata. Where available, HLA class I and class II types were obtained from metadata supplied by the sample provider rather than from assay-based typing.

TCRbeta CDR3 regions were amplified from genomic DNA by means of the immunoSEQ Assay, a bias-controlled multiplex PCR. Regarding the original processing steps: Within the assay, amplification of reference gene primers was used to estimate how many nucleated cells each sample contained. To quantify the absolute abundance of each unique TCRbeta CDR3 rearrangement, sequence reads were collapsed and filtered. For each sample, productive Simpson clonality was calculated as the square root of Simpson's diversity index across productive rearrangements. Imported from immuneACCESS, the table was reduced by TCRdb to in-frame sequences with V and J called. These copies leave out some clones; in studies compared against another copy, an unresolved V gene accounts for under half, and the cause of the remainder is not known. The V and J calls and clone size come from that table; D and trimming were worked out from the DNA. The sample yields 300,000 to 350,000 clones; roughly 87% were counted once. The top ten clones comprise 7.5% to 10% of the sample.

Results the study describes overall, beyond this receptor: How much clinical and demographic metadata was included differed by source and by participant, and the metadata was provided uncurated.

V and J are trimmed by 5 bases and 1 base, and the gene matches miss 8 bases of the junction. CDR1 and CDR2 (MNHEY, SMNVEV) derive from the germline V gene (reference sequence). The CDR3 sequence holds 17 residues, the cysteine and phenylalanine included. The retained sequence is limited to the CDR3, 51 bases, with the frame set at the first base. Sample: peripheral blood. The TCR comes from a young man with COVID-19, enrolled during active disease. The V and J segments used are TRBV27 and TRBJ2-7; 13 central nucleotides agree with TRBD2. In nucleotide form, the sequence is TGTGCCAGCAGTAGGGGACTAGCGGGATCTCCATCCTACGAGCAGTACTTC. This sequence encodes CASSRGLAGSPSYEQYF.